This T cell receptor beta chain derives from a study of tumor-infiltrating lymphocytes in primary liver carcinoma. Unsorted whole blood supplied the blood RNA, and germline DNA was isolated too. The V gene's germline CDR1 is MNHNS and CDR2 SASEGT. V lost 1 base and J 3 bases, leaving 4 bases between the germline ends. The CDR3 totals 12 residues. Priming with a constant-region primer yielded TCR beta cDNA from 500 ng total RNA. Three nested multiplex PCR rounds of slightly modified ARM-PCR generated TCR beta libraries. Forward primers for TRBV1-TRBV30 and a C-beta reverse primer served the first two PCR rounds, at 10 cycles each. MiXCR, applied by TCRdb to the multiplex PCR reads, yields one record per CDR3 protein. The sample comprises about 180,000 distinct CDR3 sequences, about 60% of which are singletons, and approximately 67% rests with the top ten.

Sequencing was carried out using peripheral blood. This chain links TRBV6-1 with TRBJ2-7; D is undetermined. The clonotype originates from a man aged 35 to 55 with primary liver carcinoma and hepatitis B virus infection. In DNA form, the CDR3 reads TGTGCCAGCAGTGAAGTCATCTACGAGCAGTACTTC. The encoded protein is CASSEVIYEQYF.